A few counts support the clone carrying this T cell receptor beta chain. The target antigen is unknown. The J segment lost 6 bases and the V segment lost 2 bases, leaving 6 bases of the junction unmatched. The CDR3 length is 14 residues. TCRdb independently ran MiXCR on the reads; one entry per CDR3 protein. The sample has over 120,000 distinct CDR3 sequences, 32% seen once. The sample is drawn from a study of T cell repertoires in cytomegalovirus infection. The receptor comes from a human donor in good health (CMV status not recorded). Some clones in this sample may be carry-over from other donors' samples. Sequenced material: CD8+ T cells from cultured PBMCs, taken from culture after CMV antigen stimulation. The chain couples TRBV12-3 or TRBV12-4 to TRBJ2-7; 8 bases line up with TRBD1. The CDR3: CASSLFPGGGEQYF. The CDR3 bases are TGTGCCAGCAGTTTATTCCCAGGGGGCGGCGAGCAGTACTTC.